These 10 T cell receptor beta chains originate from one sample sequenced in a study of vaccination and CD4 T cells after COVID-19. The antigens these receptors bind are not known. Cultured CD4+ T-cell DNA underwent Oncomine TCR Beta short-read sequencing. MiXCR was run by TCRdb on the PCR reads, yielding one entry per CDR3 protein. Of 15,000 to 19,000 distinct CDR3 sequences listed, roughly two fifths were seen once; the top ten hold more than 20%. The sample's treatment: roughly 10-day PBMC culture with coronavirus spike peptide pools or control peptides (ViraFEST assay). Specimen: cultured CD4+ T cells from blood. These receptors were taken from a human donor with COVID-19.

The CDR3 DNA reads TGTGCCAGCACTGTATGGAGCGGGGGGAGCACCGGGGAGCTGTTTTTT. Translating gives CASTVWSGGSTGELFF. This chain joins TRBV28 and TRBJ2-2; TRBD2 agrees at 9 bases. Germline V lookup: CDR1 MDHEN, CDR2 SYDVKM. The CDR3 is made up of 16 amino acids. The J segment lost 4 bases and the V segment lost 7 bases, leaving 10 bases of the junction unmatched. The full variable domain, rest sourced from reference TRBV28 and TRBJ2-2, is DVKVTQSSRYLVKRTGEKVFLECVQDMDHENMFWYRQDPGLGLRLIYFSYDVKMKEKGDIPEGYSVSREKKERFSLILESASTNQTSMYLCASTVWSGGSTGELFFGEGSRLTVL.

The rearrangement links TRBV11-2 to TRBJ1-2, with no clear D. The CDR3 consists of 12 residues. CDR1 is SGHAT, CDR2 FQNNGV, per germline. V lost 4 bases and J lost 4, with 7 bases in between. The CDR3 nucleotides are TGTGCCAGCAGCTCGTCGGTCTATGGCTACACCTTC. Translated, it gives CASSSSVYGYTF.

Here the CDR3 reads CASSEGQGAVGYEQYF. The CDR3 DNA sequence: TGCGCCAGCAGTGAGGGACAGGGGGCAGTCGGGTACGAGCAGTACTTC. The rearrangement uses TRBV10-1 and TRBJ2-7; 11 bases align to TRBD1. Germline V lookup: CDR1 WNHNN, CDR2 SYGVQD (reference sequence). CDR3 length: 16 amino acids. The ends lost 2 bases at V and 4 bases at J; junction bases unmatched: 7.

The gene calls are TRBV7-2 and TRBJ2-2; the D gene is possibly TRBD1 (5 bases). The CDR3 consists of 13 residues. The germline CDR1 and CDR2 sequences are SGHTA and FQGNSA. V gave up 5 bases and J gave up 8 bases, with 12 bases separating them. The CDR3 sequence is CASSAQGGGELFF. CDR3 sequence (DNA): TGTGCCAGCAGCGCCCAGGGTGGAGGGGAGCTGTTTTTT.

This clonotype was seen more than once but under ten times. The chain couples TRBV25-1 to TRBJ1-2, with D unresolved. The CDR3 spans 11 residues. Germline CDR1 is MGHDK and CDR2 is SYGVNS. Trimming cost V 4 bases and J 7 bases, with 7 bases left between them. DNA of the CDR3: TGTGCCAGCAGTGCTGTGGTTGGCTACACCTTC. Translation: CASSAVVGYTF.

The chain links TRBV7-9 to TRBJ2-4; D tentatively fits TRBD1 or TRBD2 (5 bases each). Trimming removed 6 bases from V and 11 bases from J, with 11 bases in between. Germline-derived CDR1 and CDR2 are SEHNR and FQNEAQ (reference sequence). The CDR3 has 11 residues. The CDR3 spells CASSRDVFQYF. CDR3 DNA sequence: TGTGCCAGCAGTAGGGACGTCTTTCAGTACTTC.

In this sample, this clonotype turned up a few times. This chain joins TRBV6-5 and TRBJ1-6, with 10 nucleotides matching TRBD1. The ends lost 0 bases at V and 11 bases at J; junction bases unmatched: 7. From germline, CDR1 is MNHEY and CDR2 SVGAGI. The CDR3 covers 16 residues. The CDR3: CASSYSKGQGKAPLHF. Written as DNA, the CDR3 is TGTGCCAGCAGTTACTCGAAGGGACAGGGGAAGGCACCCCTCCACTTT.

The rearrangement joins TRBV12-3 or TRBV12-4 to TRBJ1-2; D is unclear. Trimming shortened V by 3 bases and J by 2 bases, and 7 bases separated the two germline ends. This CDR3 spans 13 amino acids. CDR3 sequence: CASSLSGNYGYTF. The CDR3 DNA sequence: TGTGCCAGCAGTTTGTCAGGAAACTATGGCTACACCTTC.

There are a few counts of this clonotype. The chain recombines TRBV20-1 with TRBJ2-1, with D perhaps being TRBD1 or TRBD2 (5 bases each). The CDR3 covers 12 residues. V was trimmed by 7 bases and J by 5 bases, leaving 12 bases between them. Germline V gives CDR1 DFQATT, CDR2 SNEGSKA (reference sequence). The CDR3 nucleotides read TGCAGTGGTACGGGGCGGGACAATGAGCAGTTCTTC. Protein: CSGTGRDNEQFF.

For the CDR3, the DNA is TGTGCCAGCACCCGTTCCCCGGACGGAGCCTACGAGCAGTACTTC. This gives the protein CASTRSPDGAYEQYF. The V call is TRBV11-2, the J call TRBJ2-7; D uncertain. The CDR3 loop spans 15 amino acids. Trimming shortened V by 7 bases and J by 2 bases, and 18 bases separated the two germline ends. Germline V CDR1 and CDR2: SGHAT, FQNNGV. Full variable domain (missing parts from reference TRBV11-2 and TRBJ2-7): EAGVAQSPRYKIIEKRQSVAFWCNPISGHATLYWYQQILGQGPKLLIQFQNNGVVDDSQLPKDRFSAERLKGVDSTLKIQPAKLEDSAVYLCASTRSPDGAYEQYFGPGTRLTVT.